The sequence of this T cell receptor beta chain was determined in a study of a mutant IDH1 vaccine in newly diagnosed glioma. Study information: In weeks 1, 3, 5, 7, 11, 15, 19 and 23, patients were immunized, eight times in all. Antecedent treatment encompassed radiotherapy, temozolomide, or their combination; the majority received both. The first vaccination came 4-6 weeks after radiotherapy alone, or with temozolomide cycles.

Method: immunoSEQ multiplex PCR; TCRdb's copy keeps in-frame clones and lacks some. This table holds tens of thousands of clones, 80% to 90% found once. The time point here: week 5, during vaccination. Each dose of the vaccine consisted of 300 ug of mutant IDH1 20-mer peptide, with topical imiquimod. Trimming removed 0 bases from V and 2 bases from J, with 10 bases in between. Germline CDR1 is LNHNV and CDR2 is YYDKDF (reference sequence). The length of the CDR3 is 15 residues. Findings and caveats of the study: Any relationship between pseudoprogression and changes in top peripheral T cell clonotypes seemed absent.

Turning to this clone: Its specificity is unknown.

The sequence came from a man between 18 and 35 years old with glioma. The sequencing here drew on PBMCs, taken from a glioma patient whose treatment included an IDH1 peptide vaccine. V and J are TRBV15 and TRBJ1-1; no reliable D call. The CDR3 sequence: CATSREGSPNTEAFF. CDR3 nucleotides: TGTGCCACCAGCAGAGAGGGCAGTCCAAACACTGAAGCTTTCTTT.